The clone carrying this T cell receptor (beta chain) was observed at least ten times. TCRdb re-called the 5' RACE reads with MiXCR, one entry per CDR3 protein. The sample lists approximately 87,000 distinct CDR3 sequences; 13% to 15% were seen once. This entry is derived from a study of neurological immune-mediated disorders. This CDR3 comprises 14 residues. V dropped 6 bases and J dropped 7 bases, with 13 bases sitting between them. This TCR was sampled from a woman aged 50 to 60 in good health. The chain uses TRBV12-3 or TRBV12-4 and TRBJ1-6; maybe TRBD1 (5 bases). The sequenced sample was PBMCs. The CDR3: CASRPPGANSPLHF. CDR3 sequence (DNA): TGTGCCAGCAGACCCCCCGGGGCCAATTCACCCCTCCACTTT.